The rows below give T cell receptor beta chains drawn from one sample of a study of blood T cell repertoires in COVID-19. Profiling relied on immunoSEQ multiplex PCR, and the TCRdb table lists in-frame clones only, not all of them. Here the sample spans around 50,000 clones, approximately 87% being singletons. The sequenced material came from peripheral blood. Source of these receptors: a human donor in a cohort sampled during active COVID-19. CDR3s leave out the opening cysteine and the closing phenylalanine or tryptophan.

V gene,J gene,CDR3 protein
TRBV23-1,TRBJ2-4,ASSQAGAPVFQNIQY
TRBV9,TRBJ2-2,ASSGHRGMGELF
TRBV19,TRBJ2-1,ASSRGRGGLLPFIIDEQF
TRBV5-6,TRBJ1-1,ASSLGAGDITEAF
TRBV7-2,TRBJ1-1,ASSSRGQNTEAF
TRBV2,TRBJ2-5,ASMRGAGGAETQY
TRBV5-6,TRBJ1-5,ASSWGQSHQPQH
TRBV19,TRBJ1-1,ASSIFRQSNTEAF
TRBV10-1,TRBJ2-1,ASSDTLAGGARQF
TRBV9,TRBJ2-3,ASSLSLTDTQY